The rows below give T cell receptor beta chains drawn from one sample of a study of neurological immune-mediated disorders. TCRdb re-called the 5' RACE reads with MiXCR, one entry per CDR3 protein. The sample records some 37,000 distinct CDR3 sequences, about 3.3% being singletons. What was sequenced was PBMCs. All receptors come from a woman aged 60-75 years with multiple sclerosis. Both conserved end residues are part of each CDR3. The D gene is left open where the match is weak. A clone size is listed for some rows: how often the clone was seen (once, few, many), or a class if it is expanded.

d_call: .; clone_size: many; cdr3_length: 13; v_call: TRBV6-1; j_call: TRBJ2-7; cdr3_nt: TGTGCCAGCACCGAGACGGCAGCCTACGAGCAGTACTTC; cdr3_aa: CASTETAAYEQYF
d_call: .; clone_size: many; cdr3_length: 15; v_call: TRBV5-1; j_call: TRBJ2-3; cdr3_nt: TGCGCCAGCAGCTTGGAACACCCAGCCACAGATACGCAGTATTTT; cdr3_aa: CASSLEHPATDTQYF
d_call: .; clone_size: many; cdr3_length: 10; v_call: TRBV30; j_call: TRBJ1-2; cdr3_nt: TGTGCCTGCACGGGGGGGGGCTACACCTTC; cdr3_aa: CACTGGGYTF
d_call: .; clone_size: many; cdr3_length: 14; v_call: TRBV7-6; j_call: TRBJ1-4; cdr3_nt: TGTGCCAGCAGCGTACAGGCAACTAATGAAAAACTGTTTTTT; cdr3_aa: CASSVQATNEKLFF
d_call: TRBD2; clone_size: few; cdr3_length: 16; v_call: TRBV7-2; j_call: TRBJ2-3; cdr3_nt: TGTGCCAGCAGCTTAAATCTTCGGGGGGGCAGAGATACGCAGTATTTT; cdr3_aa: CASSLNLRGGRDTQYF
d_call: TRBD1; clone_size: many; cdr3_length: 12; v_call: TRBV7-2; j_call: TRBJ1-2; cdr3_nt: TGTGCCAGCAGCACCGGGACAGATGGCTACACCTTC; cdr3_aa: CASSTGTDGYTF
d_call: TRBD1; clone_size: many; cdr3_length: 16; v_call: TRBV7-6; j_call: TRBJ2-7; cdr3_nt: TGTGCCAGCAGCTTAGCGGGGACAGGGCTTGCCTACGAGCAGTACTTC; cdr3_aa: CASSLAGTGLAYEQYF
d_call: .; clone_size: many; cdr3_length: 13; v_call: TRBV9; j_call: TRBJ2-3; cdr3_nt: TGTGCCAGCAGCGTAGGGGACCCTATTACGCAGTATTTT; cdr3_aa: CASSVGDPITQYF
d_call: TRBD1; clone_size: many; cdr3_length: 17; v_call: TRBV5-1; j_call: TRBJ2-7; cdr3_nt: TGCGCCAGCAGCTTGTCGGTCCCGTGGACAGGGACCTACGAGCAGTACTTC; cdr3_aa: CASSLSVPWTGTYEQYF
d_call: TRBD2; clone_size: many; cdr3_length: 12; v_call: TRBV28; j_call: TRBJ2-7; cdr3_nt: TGTGCCAGCGGGGGGACTAGGAACGAGCAGTACTTC; cdr3_aa: CASGGTRNEQYF
d_call: .; clone_size: many; cdr3_length: 13; v_call: TRBV28; j_call: TRBJ1-4; cdr3_nt: TGTGCCAGCAGCCCCTCTCCGGGGGAAAAACTGTTTTTT; cdr3_aa: CASSPSPGEKLFF
d_call: .; clone_size: many; cdr3_length: 15; v_call: TRBV5-1; j_call: TRBJ1-6; cdr3_nt: TGCGCCAGCAGGACCGGACAGACGAAGAATTCACCCCTCCACTTT; cdr3_aa: CASRTGQTKNSPLHF
d_call: .; clone_size: many; cdr3_length: 13; v_call: TRBV20-1; j_call: TRBJ2-7; cdr3_nt: TGCAGTCCCCTCCTGGCAGGCTCCTACGAGCAGTACTTC; cdr3_aa: CSPLLAGSYEQYF
d_call: TRBD1; clone_size: .; cdr3_length: 15; v_call: TRBV5-1; j_call: TRBJ2-1; cdr3_nt: TGCGCCAGCAGCTTGTTTGACAGGGACCCCAATGAGCAGTTCTTC; cdr3_aa: CASSLFDRDPNEQFF
d_call: .; clone_size: many; cdr3_length: 14; v_call: TRBV20-1; j_call: TRBJ1-2; cdr3_nt: TGCAGTGCGGCCCGGGAAAATAACCTCTATGGCTACACCTTC; cdr3_aa: CSAARENNLYGYTF
d_call: .; clone_size: many; cdr3_length: 14; v_call: TRBV29-1; j_call: TRBJ2-7; cdr3_nt: TGCAGCGTTGAAGTACCGCAAGCGAAGTACGAGCAGTACTTC; cdr3_aa: CSVEVPQAKYEQYF
d_call: TRBD2; clone_size: many; cdr3_length: 15; v_call: TRBV20-1; j_call: TRBJ2-3; cdr3_nt: TGCAGTGCAACCCAGAGAGCGGGGGGGACAGATACGCAGTATTTT; cdr3_aa: CSATQRAGGTDTQYF